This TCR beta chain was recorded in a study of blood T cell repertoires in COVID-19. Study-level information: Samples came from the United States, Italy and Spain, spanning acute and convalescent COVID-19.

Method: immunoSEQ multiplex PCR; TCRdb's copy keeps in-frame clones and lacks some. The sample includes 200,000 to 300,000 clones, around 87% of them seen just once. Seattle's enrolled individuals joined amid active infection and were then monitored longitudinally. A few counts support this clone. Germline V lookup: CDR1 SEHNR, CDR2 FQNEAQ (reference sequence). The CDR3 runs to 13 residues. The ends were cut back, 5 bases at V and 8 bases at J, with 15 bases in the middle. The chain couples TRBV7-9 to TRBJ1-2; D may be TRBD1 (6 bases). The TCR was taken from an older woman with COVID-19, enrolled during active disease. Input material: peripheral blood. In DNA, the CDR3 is TGTGCCAGCAGCCCCGGACAGTTCCGCGGCTACACCTTC. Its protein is CASSPGQFRGYTF.